The 2 T cell receptor beta chains listed next were all sequenced from one sample in a study of OX40 agonist ivuxolimab in advanced cancers. Profiled with immunoSEQ multiplex PCR; TCRdb holds only in-frame clones, not every one. The profile shows around 58,000 clones, roughly 89% of them singletons. Sequences were derived from CD4+ or CD8+ T cells sorted from blood, sampled in a trial of the OX40 agonist ivuxolimab. The source is an adult with an advanced solid tumor such as melanoma, head and neck, liver or kidney cancer.

The chain joins TRBV7-3 to TRBJ2-7, with TRBD2 matching 7 bases. J lost 2 bases, V lost 1 base, and 5 bases had no gene match. There are 15 residues in the CDR3. Germline V gives CDR1 SGHTA, CDR2 FQGTGA. The CDR3 reads CASSLNAGEAYEQYF. CDR3 nucleotide sequence: TGTGCCAGCAGCTTAAACGCGGGGGAGGCCTACGAGCAGTACTTC. Looking up the rest from reference TRBV7-3 and TRBJ2-7 gives the full variable domain: GAGVSQTPSNKVTEKGKYVELRCDPISGHTALYWYRQSLGQGPEFLIYFQGTGAADDSGLPNDRFFAVRPEGSVSTLKIQRTERGDSAVYLCASSLNAGEAYEQYFGPGTRLTVT.

The chain links TRBV6-5 to TRBJ1-5; 7 nucleotides agree with TRBD1. Germline CDR1 MNHEY, CDR2 SVGAGI. The V segment lost 6 bases and the J segment 7 bases; nucleotides outside the gene matches: 12. The CDR3 length is 15 residues. CDR3 amino acids: CASSRTGGMGQPQHF. The DNA for the CDR3 is TGTGCCAGCAGCCGGACAGGAGGGATGGGACAGCCCCAGCATTTT.